These T cell receptor beta chains were read from a single sample in a study of blood T cell repertoires in COVID-19. TCRdb's table, derived via immunoSEQ multiplex PCR, lists solely in-frame clones and lacks some. Seen here are 100,000 or so clones, around four fifths observed once, and the top ten hold 3.5% to 5.5%. The sample comprised peripheral blood. The receptors derive from a human donor in a cohort sampled during active COVID-19. The CDR3 runs from the conserved cysteine through the conserved F or W. D genes are given only for firm matches. Rows give clone size only sometimes, using once, few, many, or a class for an expanded clone.

abundance: .; d_gene: .; v_gene: TRBV5-5; j_gene: TRBJ2-7; len: 14; CDR3nt: TGTGCCAGCAGCTTCTCCGGGTCCTCCTACGAGCAGTACTTC; CDR3aa: CASSFSGSSYEQYF
abundance: .; d_gene: TRBD1; v_gene: TRBV2; j_gene: TRBJ2-1; len: 14; CDR3nt: TGTGCCAGCAGTGCACAGGGGGCCTACAATGAGCAGTTCTTC; CDR3aa: CASSAQGAYNEQFF
abundance: once; d_gene: .; v_gene: TRBV7-2; j_gene: TRBJ2-7; len: 12; CDR3nt: TGTGCCAGCAGCCAGGACAGCTACGAGCAGTACTTC; CDR3aa: CASSQDSYEQYF
abundance: .; d_gene: TRBD2; v_gene: TRBV6-5; j_gene: TRBJ2-3; len: 15; CDR3nt: TGTGCCAGCAGGGTAACTAGCGGGAGCACAGATACGCAGTATTTT; CDR3aa: CASRVTSGSTDTQYF
abundance: .; d_gene: TRBD2; v_gene: TRBV19; j_gene: TRBJ2-3; len: 15; CDR3nt: TGTGCCAGTAATCGGGGAGCGGGGGGGCCAGATACGCAGTATTTT; CDR3aa: CASNRGAGGPDTQYF
abundance: once; d_gene: TRBD1; v_gene: TRBV7-3; j_gene: TRBJ1-1; len: 15; CDR3nt: TGTGCCAGCAGCCGGAGACAGGGGGCCCTAAGTGAAGCTTTCTTT; CDR3aa: CASSRRQGALSEAFF
abundance: .; d_gene: TRBD2; v_gene: TRBV11-3; j_gene: TRBJ2-3; len: 19; CDR3nt: TGTGCCAGCAGCTTAAGCCGCAGTGGCCTAGCGGGCTTCACAGATACGCAGTATTTT; CDR3aa: CASSLSRSGLAGFTDTQYF
abundance: .; d_gene: .; v_gene: TRBV5-1; j_gene: TRBJ1-1; len: 15; CDR3nt: TGCGCCAGCAGCCCGCTGACTACCATTAACACTGAAGCTTTCTTT; CDR3aa: CASSPLTTINTEAFF
abundance: .; d_gene: TRBD1; v_gene: TRBV3-1/TRBV3-2; j_gene: TRBJ1-2; len: 15; CDR3nt: TGTGCCAGCAGCGGGGACAGACTGTCAAACTATGGCTACACCTTC; CDR3aa: CASSGDRLSNYGYTF
abundance: .; d_gene: TRBD2; v_gene: TRBV5-6; j_gene: TRBJ2-5; len: 15; CDR3nt: TGTGCCAGCAGTTTGGTCGCTAGCGGTGCGGAGACCCAGTACTTC; CDR3aa: CASSLVASGAETQYF
abundance: .; d_gene: .; v_gene: TRBV11-3; j_gene: TRBJ2-3; len: 17; CDR3nt: TGTGCCAGCAGCTTTCCAGGGTACATCTCTAGCACAGATACGCAGTATTTT; CDR3aa: CASSFPGYISSTDTQYF
abundance: .; d_gene: .; v_gene: TRBV28; j_gene: TRBJ1-6; len: 16; CDR3nt: TGTGCCAGCAGTTTTCGGGACTGGCAGGGCGTTTCACCCCTCCACTTT; CDR3aa: CASSFRDWQGVSPLHF
abundance: .; d_gene: .; v_gene: TRBV4-3; j_gene: TRBJ1-3; len: 16; CDR3nt: TGCGCCAGCAGCCAAGATCAGATGCACTCTGGAAACACCATATATTTT; CDR3aa: CASSQDQMHSGNTIYF
abundance: .; d_gene: TRBD1; v_gene: TRBV5-4; j_gene: TRBJ1-1; len: 15; CDR3nt: TGTGCCAGCAGCTGGGGACAGGGGGCCAGCACTGAAGCTTTCTTT; CDR3aa: CASSWGQGASTEAFF
abundance: .; d_gene: .; v_gene: TRBV4-1; j_gene: TRBJ1-4; len: 14; CDR3nt: TGCGCCAGCAGCCAAGGGGCTTTGCAAGCCACGCTGTTTTTT; CDR3aa: CASSQGALQATLFF
abundance: once; d_gene: TRBD1; v_gene: TRBV5-1; j_gene: TRBJ1-5; len: 14; CDR3nt: TGCGCCAGCTCCCTGACAGGGGGCAATCAGCCCCAGCATTTT; CDR3aa: CASSLTGGNQPQHF
abundance: few; d_gene: .; v_gene: TRBV30; j_gene: TRBJ1-6; len: 14; CDR3nt: TGTGCCTGGAGGGTCCAGGCTATGGATTCACCCCTCCACTTT; CDR3aa: CAWRVQAMDSPLHF
abundance: .; d_gene: .; v_gene: TRBV7-9; j_gene: TRBJ1-1; len: 13; CDR3nt: TGTGCCAGCAGCCCTCAGACAGACACTGAAGCTTTCTTT; CDR3aa: CASSPQTDTEAFF
abundance: .; d_gene: TRBD1; v_gene: TRBV9; j_gene: TRBJ2-5; len: 14; CDR3nt: TGTGCCAGCAGCGTGGCAGGGGGCTGGGAGACCCAGTACTTC; CDR3aa: CASSVAGGWETQYF
abundance: .; d_gene: .; v_gene: TRBV11-3; j_gene: TRBJ2-7; len: 14; CDR3nt: TGTGCCAGCAGCTCAACGACATCTTCCTACGAGCAGTACTTC; CDR3aa: CASSSTTSSYEQYF
abundance: .; d_gene: TRBD1; v_gene: TRBV28; j_gene: TRBJ1-4; len: 14; CDR3nt: TGTGCCAGCAGTCGAACAGGGGGCGGAGGAAAACTGTTTTTT; CDR3aa: CASSRTGGGGKLFF
abundance: .; d_gene: TRBD1; v_gene: TRBV2; j_gene: TRBJ1-5; len: 16; CDR3nt: TGTGCCAGCAGAGGGCTGTTCCAGGGGGCGGGTCAGCCCCAGCATTTT; CDR3aa: CASRGLFQGAGQPQHF
abundance: .; d_gene: TRBD1; v_gene: TRBV12-3/TRBV12-4; j_gene: TRBJ2-3; len: 13; CDR3nt: TGTGCCAGCAGTGACAGGGGGCCAGATACGCAGTATTTT; CDR3aa: CASSDRGPDTQYF
abundance: .; d_gene: .; v_gene: TRBV4-2; j_gene: TRBJ1-1; len: 13; CDR3nt: TGTGCCAGCAGCCAATCGGGGTCTTTTGAAGCTTTCTTT; CDR3aa: CASSQSGSFEAFF
abundance: .; d_gene: TRBD2; v_gene: TRBV6-1; j_gene: TRBJ2-3; len: 16; CDR3nt: TGTGCCAGCAGTGGACTAGCGGGGGCCCCCGGAGGTGGGCAGTATTTT; CDR3aa: CASSGLAGAPGGGQYF
abundance: few; d_gene: .; v_gene: TRBV6-6; j_gene: TRBJ1-5; len: 15; CDR3nt: TGTGCCACCGCGACGATTGCCAGGGTGAATCAGCCCCAGCATTTT; CDR3aa: CATATIARVNQPQHF
abundance: .; d_gene: .; v_gene: TRBV21-1; j_gene: TRBJ1-1; len: 16; CDR3nt: TGTGCCAGTCCCACGGGAAGGGGGCTAAGGAACACTGAAGCTTTCTTT; CDR3aa: CASPTGRGLRNTEAFF
abundance: .; d_gene: .; v_gene: TRBV5-1; j_gene: TRBJ2-3; len: 14; CDR3nt: TGCGCCAGCAGCTTGGGATTAGCAGCAGATACGCAGTATTTT; CDR3aa: CASSLGLAADTQYF
abundance: once; d_gene: .; v_gene: TRBV6-2/TRBV6-3; j_gene: TRBJ1-1; len: 14; CDR3nt: TGTGCCAGCAGTTACAACGGGGAGAACACTGAAGCTTTCTTT; CDR3aa: CASSYNGENTEAFF
abundance: .; d_gene: TRBD2; v_gene: TRBV7-2; j_gene: TRBJ2-7; len: 16; CDR3nt: TGTGCCAGCAGCAGCCCGGGCCTAGCGGGGGGTTGGGAGCAGTACTTC; CDR3aa: CASSSPGLAGGWEQYF
abundance: .; d_gene: TRBD1; v_gene: TRBV5-1; j_gene: TRBJ2-5; len: 16; CDR3nt: TGCGCCAGCAGCTCCTCCCCACAGGGGGCAGGAGAGACCCAGTACTTC; CDR3aa: CASSSSPQGAGETQYF
abundance: .; d_gene: TRBD2; v_gene: TRBV19; j_gene: TRBJ2-3; len: 15; CDR3nt: TGTGCCAGTAGTATAGTGACTAGCGGGGGTGGCACGCAGTATTTT; CDR3aa: CASSIVTSGGGTQYF
abundance: .; d_gene: .; v_gene: TRBV15; j_gene: TRBJ2-1; len: 16; CDR3nt: TGTGCCACCAGCAGCCGCAGGGGTAGCTCCTACAATGAGCAGTTCTTC; CDR3aa: CATSSRRGSSYNEQFF
abundance: .; d_gene: TRBD1; v_gene: TRBV6-6; j_gene: TRBJ2-5; len: 14; CDR3nt: TGTGCCAGCAGATCGACAGGGGGTTTAGAGACCCAGTACTTC; CDR3aa: CASRSTGGLETQYF
abundance: few; d_gene: .; v_gene: TRBV5-4; j_gene: TRBJ2-3; len: 15; CDR3nt: TGTGCCAGCAGCTTGGCCGGTAGGGGGAGTGATACGCAGTATTTT; CDR3aa: CASSLAGRGSDTQYF
abundance: few; d_gene: TRBD1; v_gene: TRBV5-4; j_gene: TRBJ2-7; len: 14; CDR3nt: TGTGCCAGCAGCATTCAAGGGGGCAGGAACGAGCAGTACTTC; CDR3aa: CASSIQGGRNEQYF
abundance: .; d_gene: .; v_gene: TRBV6-5; j_gene: TRBJ2-4; len: 13; CDR3nt: TGTGCCAGCAGTAACCCAACAGACAACATTCAGTACTTC; CDR3aa: CASSNPTDNIQYF
abundance: few; d_gene: .; v_gene: TRBV10-3; j_gene: TRBJ1-5; len: 14; CDR3nt: TGTGCCATCAGTGACGGACTATTAAGCCAGCCCCAGCATTTT; CDR3aa: CAISDGLLSQPQHF
abundance: few; d_gene: TRBD1; v_gene: TRBV7-8; j_gene: TRBJ2-7; len: 13; CDR3nt: TGTGCCAGCAGCGTTACAGGGGTCTACGAGCAGTACTTC; CDR3aa: CASSVTGVYEQYF
abundance: .; d_gene: .; v_gene: TRBV28; j_gene: TRBJ1-6; len: 14; CDR3nt: TGTGCCAGCAGTTTCGGGGGGAGGCATTCACCCCTCCACTTT; CDR3aa: CASSFGGRHSPLHF
abundance: .; d_gene: .; v_gene: TRBV7-9; j_gene: TRBJ1-1; len: 12; CDR3nt: TGTGCCAGCAGCTTAGGCTCGGCAGGGAAGTTCTTT; CDR3aa: CASSLGSAGKFF
abundance: .; d_gene: .; v_gene: TRBV9; j_gene: TRBJ2-3; len: 14; CDR3nt: TGTGCCAGCAGCGTAGCCGGGTTCACAGATACGCAGTATTTT; CDR3aa: CASSVAGFTDTQYF
abundance: .; d_gene: .; v_gene: TRBV6-5; j_gene: TRBJ1-4; len: 14; CDR3nt: TGTGCCAGCAGACCCGGGGTGGACGGTACTAAACTGTTTTTT; CDR3aa: CASRPGVDGTKLFF
abundance: .; d_gene: TRBD1; v_gene: TRBV7-2; j_gene: TRBJ2-7; len: 16; CDR3nt: TGTGCCAGCAGCGAAGCCGGGACAGGGGGAAGCTACGAGCAGTACTTC; CDR3aa: CASSEAGTGGSYEQYF
abundance: .; d_gene: .; v_gene: TRBV7-2; j_gene: TRBJ1-1; len: 15; CDR3nt: TGTGCCAGCAGCCTCGGGCAGGGGACCTACACTGAAGCTTTCTTT; CDR3aa: CASSLGQGTYTEAFF
abundance: .; d_gene: TRBD2; v_gene: TRBV4-1; j_gene: TRBJ2-5; len: 17; CDR3nt: TGCGCCAGCAGCCAAGAAGAGCTAGCGGGAATCCAAGAGACCCAGTACTTC; CDR3aa: CASSQEELAGIQETQYF